Listed below are T cell receptor beta chains from one sample, sequenced in a study of Graves' ophthalmopathy and Graves' hyperthyroidism. TCRdb reprocessed the multiplex PCR reads with MiXCR, giving one entry per CDR3 protein. The sample carries around 1,200,000 distinct CDR3 sequences, less than 45% recorded once. Sequenced material: peripheral blood or thyroid tissue (not recorded which). Every receptor here comes from an adult man with Graves' hyperthyroidism. Both conserved end residues are part of each CDR3. Each record gives: CDR3 length, clone size, V gene, J gene, D gene, CDR3 DNA, CDR3 protein. D genes are given only for firm matches. Not every row has a clone size; where given, it reads once, few, many or a size class.

>15|many|TRBV5-1|TRBJ1-2|.
TGCGCCAGCAGCTTGATGGCAGGAGGCCTCTATGGCTACACCTTC
CASSLMAGGLYGYTF
>14|many|TRBV7-2|TRBJ2-5|.
TGTGCCAGCGGAAAGGCCTCTCTACAAGAGACCCAGTACTTC
CASGKASLQETQYF
>16|.|TRBV10-3|TRBJ1-1|.
TGTGCCAGCAGTTACCCCAAATTACGAGTAGACACTGAAGCTTTCTTT
CASSYPKLRVDTEAFF
>16|.|TRBV2|TRBJ1-2|.
TGTGCCAGCAGGGCCCCTGGGAGGGGATCTAACTATGGCTACACCTTC
CASRAPGRGSNYGYTF
>15|many|TRBV7-9|TRBJ1-2|.
TGTGCCAGCAGCACTTACAGGGCCTCTGACTATGGCTACACCTTC
CASSTYRASDYGYTF
>14|many|TRBV20-1|TRBJ2-7|.
TGCAGTGCTAGGGGGGGGGACAGAAGCTACGAGCAGTACTTC
CSARGGDRSYEQYF
>17|.|TRBV20-1|TRBJ2-7|TRBD2
TGCAGTGCTAGTGGCCCCACCCCAACTAGCGGGAACCACGAGCAGTACTTC
CSASGPTPTSGNHEQYF
>14|many|TRBV19|TRBJ1-1|.
TGTGCCAGCGGATTTTACGGCAGGGAAACTGAAGCTTTCTTT
CASGFYGRETEAFF
>15|many|TRBV5-1|TRBJ2-7|.
TGCGCCAGCAGCTTGTTAGGGGGACTTTTCTACGAGCAGTACTTC
CASSLLGGLFYEQYF
>12|many|TRBV29-1|TRBJ2-7|.
TGCAGCGTTGGGCATTCCGGGAACGAGCAGTACTTC
CSVGHSGNEQYF
>14|.|TRBV12-3/TRBV12-4|TRBJ2-7|TRBD2
TGTGCCAGCAGCCACGCGGGAGGTTGGTACGAGCAGTACTTC
CASSHAGGWYEQYF
>14|many|TRBV7-9|TRBJ2-7|TRBD1
TGCGCCAGCAGCCAAGGTCAGGGGGCTGGCGAGCAGTACTTC
CASSQGQGAGEQYF
>15|many|TRBV7-9|TRBJ1-5|TRBD1
TGTGCCAGCAGCTTAGGGACAGGGGCTAATCAGCCCCAGCATTTT
CASSLGTGANQPQHF